Following are 18 T cell receptor beta chains from one sample sequenced in a study of shared clonotypes between healthy human individuals. Only in-frame clones appear in the TCRdb table, and some are missing; sequencing was by immunoSEQ multiplex PCR. The profile shows 200,000 to 250,000 clones, over 50% of them singletons. The material sequenced was memory CD4+ T cells sorted from blood. Subset: CD45RA-negative fraction. These receptors were taken from a man aged 25-40 years in good health.

The J gene is TRBJ2-7, the V gene TRBV6-1; D ambiguous. Deletions cut 1 base from V and 7 bases from J, with 11 bases between. The CDR3 runs 13 residues. Germline lookup yields CDR1 MNHNS and CDR2 SASEGT. The CDR3 sequence: CASSEGVSSEQYF. The CDR3 bases are TGTGCCAGCAGTGAAGGGGTTTCCTCAGAGCAGTACTTC.

The CDR3 loop reads CAGRGTASGELFF. DNA for the CDR3: TGTGCCGGCAGGGGGACAGCGTCCGGGGAGCTGTTTTTT. The chain has TRBV30 and TRBJ2-2; 7 positions match TRBD1. Germline CDR1 and CDR2: GTSNPN and SVGIG (reference sequence). The CDR3 is 13 residues long. With V trimmed by 8 bases and J by 6 bases, 9 bases remained unmatched.

The rearrangement joins TRBV5-1 to TRBJ2-5; TRBD1 matches at 8 bases. Germline V gene data show CDR1 as SGHRS and CDR2 as YFSETQ. This CDR3 has 14 amino acids. With V trimmed by 2 bases and J by 7 bases, 7 bases remained unmatched. This CDR3 reads CASSLDRGGGTQYF. The CDR3, as DNA: TGCGCCAGCAGCTTAGACAGGGGAGGTGGGACCCAGTACTTC.

Comments on this clone: Other nucleotide sequences from this sample produce the same CDR3. The rearrangement links TRBV9 to TRBJ2-3; D is unclear. The CDR3 spans 13 residues. CDR1 is SGDLS, CDR2 YYNGEE, per germline. V lost 2 bases and J 0 bases, leaving 4 bases between the germline ends. For the CDR3, the DNA is TGTGCCAGCAGCGTCTCTAGCACAGATACGCAGTATTTT. As protein: CASSVSSTDTQYF.

This clone was seen a few times. This chain links TRBV4-2 with TRBJ2-3, with TRBD2 matching 9 bases. Looked up from germline, CDR1 is LGHNA and CDR2 is YNFKEQ. V trimming: 1 base; J trimming: 4 bases; junction bases outside the gene matches: 9. The CDR3 consists of 17 residues. The CDR3 coding sequence is TGTGCCAGCAGCCAAGCGGGGGTAGCGGGAGCGTCAGATACGCAGTATTTT. Translating gives CASSQAGVAGASDTQYF.

This clone turned up a few times. In DNA form, the CDR3 reads TGTGCCAGCAGGAAGACAGGATCGAGCTCCTACGAGCAGTACTTC. Translated, it gives CASRKTGSSSYEQYF. This chain uses TRBV6-5 with TRBJ2-7; tentatively, D is TRBD1 (6 bases). Germline V CDR1 and CDR2: MNHEY, SVGAGI. V was clipped by 6 bases and J by 0 bases, with 15 bases between them. The CDR3 extends over 15 amino acids.

This clone was picked up many times. This rearrangement joins TRBV6-1 to TRBJ2-3, with 8 bases fitting TRBD1. The CDR3 consists of 15 residues. The germline V gene encodes CDR1 MNHNS and CDR2 SASEGT. J lost 4 bases, V lost 4 bases, and 7 bases had no gene match. CDR3 loop: CASSGDRGGADTQYF. The CDR3 coding sequence is TGTGCCAGCAGTGGTGACAGGGGAGGTGCAGATACGCAGTATTTT.

This clone was seen only once. V and J are TRBV30 and TRBJ2-7; D may be TRBD1 (6 bases). The germline V gene has CDR1 GTSNPN and CDR2 SVGIG (reference sequence). The germline V and J ends were trimmed by 1 base and 1 base, with 20 bases remaining between them. The CDR3 is 17 residues long. The CDR3 loop reads CAWSGRTGTPWSYEQYF. CDR3 in DNA: TGTGCCTGGAGTGGCCGGACCGGGACACCCTGGTCCTACGAGCAGTACTTC.

Only a few counts were recorded for this clone. The rearrangement links TRBV5-1 to TRBJ2-6; 11 bases fit TRBD1. The CDR3 runs 19 residues. V lost 3 bases, J lost 3 bases, and 11 bases stayed unmatched. CDR1 SGHRS and CDR2 YFSETQ come from the germline V gene. The CDR3 coding sequence is TGCGCCAGCAGCTGGGCGACCGGGACAGGGGGTCTTGGGGCCAACGTCCTGACTTTC. Protein product: CASSWATGTGGLGANVLTF.

This clone was recorded once. The rearrangement uses TRBV5-1 and TRBJ2-2; D remains ambiguous. The ends were cut back, 1 base at V and 0 bases at J, with 7 bases in the middle. There are 15 residues in the CDR3. Germline V gene sequence: CDR1 SGHRS, CDR2 YFSETQ. The CDR3, as DNA: TGCGCCAGCAGCTTGCAGTCATCGAACACCGGGGAGCTGTTTTTT. Its translation: CASSLQSSNTGELFF.

This chain connects TRBV5-5 to TRBJ1-4; D remains ambiguous. CDR1 is SGHKS and CDR2 is YYEKEE in the germline V gene (reference sequence). The CDR3 runs 14 residues. V was cut by 2 bases and J by 0 bases, with 5 bases left in between. CDR3 nucleotides: TGTGCCAGCAGCTTTTTCGCAACTAATGAAAAACTGTTTTTT. It is translated as CASSFFATNEKLFF.

The chain couples TRBV29-1 to TRBJ2-1; TRBD2 matches 7 bases. The ends lost 5 bases at V and 8 bases at J; junction bases unmatched: 3. Germline V gene sequence: CDR1 SQVTM, CDR2 ANQGSEA. This CDR3 is built from 11 residues. CDR3 nucleotide sequence: TGCAGCGTTTCCCTAGCGGATGAGCAGTTCTTC. It encodes CSVSLADEQFF.

This clone was seen a few times. The gene calls are TRBV30 and TRBJ1-5; D is possibly TRBD1 (6 bases). The CDR3 has 13 amino acids. V lost 5 bases, J lost 7 bases, and 15 bases lay in between. CDR1 is GTSNPN, CDR2 SVGIG, per germline (reference sequence). CDR3 loop: CAWGTAQGQPQHF. DNA for the CDR3: TGTGCCTGGGGGACCGCACAGGGACAGCCCCAGCATTTT.

The V and J genes are TRBV2 and TRBJ1-1, with 8 bases fitting TRBD1. This CDR3 spans 15 amino acids. Per germline, CDR1 SNHLY and CDR2 FYNNEI. Unmatched junction bases numbered 7, after V lost 6 bases and J lost 1 base. The CDR3 region has the DNA TGTGCCAGCAGCCGAATGGGACAGGCGAACACTGAAGCTTTCTTT. Translating gives CASSRMGQANTEAFF.

This clone appeared a few times. The CDR3 spells CASNRDRGGGTEAFF. For the CDR3, the DNA is TGCGCCAGCAACCGGGACAGGGGAGGAGGCACTGAAGCTTTCTTT. The rearrangement uses TRBV5-1 and TRBJ1-1; 10 bases line up with TRBD1. This CDR3 has 15 residues. Germline V lookup: CDR1 SGHRS, CDR2 YFSETQ. V lost 6 bases to trimming and J lost 4 bases; unmatched junction nucleotides: 9. The complete variable domain, with remaining parts taken from reference TRBV5-1 and TRBJ1-1, reads KAGVTQTPRYLIKTRGQQVTLSCSPISGHRSVSWYQQTPGQGLQFLFEYFSETQRNKGNFPGRFSGRQFSNSRSEMNVSTLELGDSALYLCASNRDRGGGTEAFFGQGTRLTVV.

The CDR3 DNA follows: TGTGCCAGCAAGGTACAACTACCCACCGGGGAGCTGTTTTTT. Protein sequence: CASKVQLPTGELFF. This chain joins TRBV28 and TRBJ2-2; no clear D. Germline V gene lookup returns CDR1 MDHEN and CDR2 SYDVKM. Deletions cut 7 bases from V and 4 bases from J, with 13 bases between. The CDR3 consists of 14 residues.

The chain recombines TRBV2 with TRBJ2-5; the D is unclear. The CDR3 has 9 residues. Trimming took off 10 bases at V and 5 bases at J, with 5 bases between the two ends. Germline CDR1 is SNHLY and CDR2 is FYNNEI. The CDR3 spells CAIGETQYF. CDR3 nucleotide sequence: TGTGCCATCGGGGAGACCCAGTACTTC.

V is TRBV6-5 and J is TRBJ1-2, with TRBD1 matching over 8 bases. This CDR3 spans 16 amino acids. V lost 0 bases, J lost 6 bases, and 9 bases stayed unmatched. From germline, CDR1 is MNHEY and CDR2 SVGAGI. CDR3 sequence (DNA): TGTGCCAGCAGTTACTCAACCACCGGGACAGGACATGGCTACACCTTC. Translating gives CASSYSTTGTGHGYTF.